A selection of T cell receptor beta chains follows, all from one sample in a study of cytomegalovirus exposure and HLA in healthy donors. The table came from immunoSEQ multiplex PCR; TCRdb's copy has only in-frame clones and leaves some out. The data show about 73,000 clones, with 67% seen just once and around 6.9% held by the top ten. Sequencing was carried out using PBMCs. The receptors were gathered from a woman between 50 and 59 years old in good health and CMV-seropositive. Each CDR3 is given with its conserved first and last residue. A D gene is named only where the DNA matches it firmly. Where a row states a size, it is once, few, many or the class of an expanded clone; other rows omit it.

size: -
V: TRBV5-6
J: TRBJ1-1
D: -
CDR3: CASSPRDNFDTEAFF
DNA: TGTGCCAGCAGCCCCAGGGATAATTTTGACACTGAAGCTTTCTTT

size: -
V: TRBV28
J: TRBJ1-5
D: TRBD1
CDR3: CASSLGTGDSNQPQHF
DNA: TGTGCCAGCAGCCTAGGGACAGGCGATAGCAATCAGCCCCAGCATTTT

size: -
V: TRBV13
J: TRBJ2-2
D: TRBD1
CDR3: CASSRWEQGAGELFF
DNA: TGTGCCAGCAGCCGGTGGGAACAGGGGGCCGGGGAGCTGTTTTTT

size: -
V: TRBV11-1
J: TRBJ2-2
D: TRBD2
CDR3: CASSFTPPLAGNTGELFF
DNA: TGTGCCAGCAGCTTTACCCCCCCACTAGCGGGGAACACCGGGGAGCTGTTTTTT

size: -
V: TRBV19
J: TRBJ2-5
D: TRBD1
CDR3: CASTGARGETQYF
DNA: TGTGCCAGTACAGGGGCCAGGGGGGAGACCCAGTACTTC

size: -
V: TRBV4-1
J: TRBJ2-1
D: -
CDR3: CASSQEFDRYNEQFF
DNA: TGCGCCAGCAGCCAAGAGTTCGACAGGTACAATGAGCAGTTCTTC

size: few
V: TRBV21-1
J: TRBJ2-2
D: -
CDR3: CASSKISGLAGPFTGELFF
DNA: TGTGCCAGCAGCAAAATCTCGGGACTAGCGGGACCATTCACCGGGGAGCTGTTTTTT

size: once
V: TRBV29-1
J: TRBJ1-3
D: -
CDR3: CSGGSDGNTIYF
DNA: TGCAGCGGAGGCTCAGATGGAAACACCATATATTTT

size: -
V: TRBV10-1
J: TRBJ1-1
D: TRBD1
CDR3: CASSDTLGDRVNEAFF
DNA: TGCGCCAGCAGTGATACCTTAGGGGACAGGGTAAATGAAGCTTTCTTT

size: -
V: TRBV13
J: TRBJ1-2
D: TRBD1
CDR3: CASSVQGAINYGYTF
DNA: TGTGCCAGCAGCGTACAGGGGGCGATTAACTATGGCTACACCTTC

size: -
V: TRBV5-1
J: TRBJ2-7
D: TRBD1
CDR3: CASSFSRDRDYEQYF
DNA: TGCGCCAGCAGCTTTTCTCGGGACAGGGACTACGAGCAGTACTTC

size: -
V: TRBV5-1
J: TRBJ2-2
D: TRBD2
CDR3: CASSLVAGDFTGELFF
DNA: TGCGCCAGCAGCTTGGTCGCGGGAGATTTCACCGGGGAGCTGTTTTTT

size: -
V: TRBV9
J: TRBJ1-1
D: -
CDR3: CASSVGDARGTEAFF
DNA: TGTGCCAGCAGCGTAGGAGATGCCAGGGGAACTGAAGCTTTCTTT

size: few
V: TRBV7-9
J: TRBJ1-1
D: TRBD1
CDR3: CASSQVPDRAGNTEAFF
DNA: TGTGCCAGCAGCCAAGTCCCCGACAGGGCGGGAAACACTGAAGCTTTCTTT

size: -
V: TRBV27
J: TRBJ1-1
D: -
CDR3: CASSADLARGLNTEAFF
DNA: TGTGCCAGCAGTGCAGACCTTGCCCGGGGGTTGAACACTGAAGCTTTCTTT

size: -
V: TRBV29-1
J: TRBJ1-2
D: TRBD1
CDR3: CSVEDRGLGGYTF
DNA: TGCAGCGTTGAGGACAGGGGGCTGGGTGGCTACACCTTC

size: -
V: TRBV5-4
J: TRBJ1-5
D: TRBD1
CDR3: CASSLFARGVGQPQHF
DNA: TGTGCCAGCAGCTTATTTGCCAGGGGGGTTGGTCAGCCCCAGCATTTT

size: -
V: TRBV11-2
J: TRBJ2-7
D: -
CDR3: CASSLIQNEQYF
DNA: TGTGCCAGCAGCTTAATCCAAAACGAGCAGTACTTC

size: -
V: TRBV5-1
J: TRBJ2-3
D: -
CDR3: CASSLAGTRLSDTQYF
DNA: TGCGCCAGCAGCTTGGCAGGGACACGGCTTTCGGATACGCAGTATTTT

size: once
V: TRBV10-1
J: TRBJ2-3
D: TRBD2
CDR3: CASSESAGGADTQYF
DNA: TGCGCCAGCAGTGAGTCGGCGGGGGGGGCAGATACGCAGTATTTT

size: -
V: TRBV5-6
J: TRBJ1-1
D: -
CDR3: CASSLFSTEAFF
DNA: TGTGCCAGCAGCTTGTTTAGCACTGAAGCTTTCTTT

size: -
V: TRBV2
J: TRBJ2-3
D: -
CDR3: CASSRGAGVSTDTQYF
DNA: TGTGCCAGCAGTAGGGGGGCGGGGGTAAGCACAGATACGCAGTATTTT

size: few
V: TRBV7-9
J: TRBJ1-3
D: -
CDR3: CAGARSGNTIYF
DNA: TGTGCCGGGGCTCGGTCTGGAAACACCATATATTTT

size: -
V: TRBV6-5
J: TRBJ2-5
D: TRBD2
CDR3: CASSYLAGQETQYF
DNA: TGTGCCAGCAGTTATTTAGCGGGGCAAGAGACCCAGTACTTC

size: few
V: TRBV7-2
J: TRBJ1-2
D: -
CDR3: CASSPEQGYGYTF
DNA: TGTGCCAGCAGCCCGGAACAGGGCTATGGCTACACCTTC